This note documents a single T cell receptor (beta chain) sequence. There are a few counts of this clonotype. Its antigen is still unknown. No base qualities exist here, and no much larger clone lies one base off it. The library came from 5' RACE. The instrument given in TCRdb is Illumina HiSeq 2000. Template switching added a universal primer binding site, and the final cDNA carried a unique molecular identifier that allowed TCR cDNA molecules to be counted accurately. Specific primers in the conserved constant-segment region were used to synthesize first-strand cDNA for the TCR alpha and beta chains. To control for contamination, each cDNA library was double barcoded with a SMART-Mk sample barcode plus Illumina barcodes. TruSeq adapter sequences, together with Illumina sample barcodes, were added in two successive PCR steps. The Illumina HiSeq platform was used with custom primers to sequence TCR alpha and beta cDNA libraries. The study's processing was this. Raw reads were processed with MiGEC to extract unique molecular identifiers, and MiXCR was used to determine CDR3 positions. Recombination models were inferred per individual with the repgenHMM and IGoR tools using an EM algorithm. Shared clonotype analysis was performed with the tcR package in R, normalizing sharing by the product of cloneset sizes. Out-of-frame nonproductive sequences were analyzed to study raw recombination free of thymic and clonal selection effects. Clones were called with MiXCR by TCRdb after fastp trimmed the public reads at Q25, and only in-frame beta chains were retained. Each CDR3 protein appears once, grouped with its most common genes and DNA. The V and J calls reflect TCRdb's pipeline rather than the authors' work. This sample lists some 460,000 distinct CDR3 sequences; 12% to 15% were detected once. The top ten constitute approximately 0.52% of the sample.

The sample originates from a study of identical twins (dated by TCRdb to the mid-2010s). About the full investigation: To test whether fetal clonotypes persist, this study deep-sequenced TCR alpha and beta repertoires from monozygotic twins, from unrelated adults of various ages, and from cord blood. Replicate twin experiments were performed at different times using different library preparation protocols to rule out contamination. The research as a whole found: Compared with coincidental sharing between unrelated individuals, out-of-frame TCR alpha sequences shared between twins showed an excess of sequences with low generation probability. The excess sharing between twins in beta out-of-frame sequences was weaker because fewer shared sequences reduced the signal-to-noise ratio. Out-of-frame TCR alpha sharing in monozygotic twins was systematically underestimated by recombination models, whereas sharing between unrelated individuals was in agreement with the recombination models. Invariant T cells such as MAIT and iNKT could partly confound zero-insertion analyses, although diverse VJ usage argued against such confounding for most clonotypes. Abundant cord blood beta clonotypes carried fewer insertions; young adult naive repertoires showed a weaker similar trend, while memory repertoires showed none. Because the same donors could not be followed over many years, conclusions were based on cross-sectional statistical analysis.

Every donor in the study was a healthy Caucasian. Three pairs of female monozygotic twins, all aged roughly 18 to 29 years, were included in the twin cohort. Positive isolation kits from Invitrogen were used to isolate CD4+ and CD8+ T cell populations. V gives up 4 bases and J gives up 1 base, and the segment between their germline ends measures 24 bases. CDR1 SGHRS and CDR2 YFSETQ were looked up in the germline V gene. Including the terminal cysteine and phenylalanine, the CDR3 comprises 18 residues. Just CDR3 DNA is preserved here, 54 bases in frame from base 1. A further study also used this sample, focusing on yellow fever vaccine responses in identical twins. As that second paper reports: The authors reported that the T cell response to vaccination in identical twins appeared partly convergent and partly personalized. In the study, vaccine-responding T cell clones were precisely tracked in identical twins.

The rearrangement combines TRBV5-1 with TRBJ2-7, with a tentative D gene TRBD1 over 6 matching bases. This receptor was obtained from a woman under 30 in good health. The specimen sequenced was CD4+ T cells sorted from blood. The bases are TGCGCCAGCAGCCCTCTCATTGCACTGACAGGCATATCCTACGAGCAGTACTTC. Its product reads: CASSPLIALTGISYEQYF. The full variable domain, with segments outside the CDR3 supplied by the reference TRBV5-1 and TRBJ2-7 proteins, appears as KAGVTQTPRYLIKTRGQQVTLSCSPISGHRSVSWYQQTPGQGLQFLFEYFSETQRNKGNFPGRFSGRQFSNSRSEMNVSTLELGDSALYLCASSPLIALTGISYEQYFGPGTRLTVT.